This T cell receptor beta chain is drawn from a study of blood T cell repertoires in COVID-19. At the level of the study: Acute-phase and convalescent COVID-19 samples originated in the United States, Italy and Spain. The cDNA or gDNA used as material had been derived from T cells, B-cell-depleted T cells, or PBMCs.

Sequencing was performed with immunoSEQ multiplex PCR; in TCRdb, only in-frame clones are kept and a portion is missing. Altogether over 150,000 clones are present, roughly 90% being singletons, with the ten largest covering 0.5% to 0.65%. This clonotype was obtained from a man in his forties or fifties with acute or convalescent COVID-19. Sequenced: peripheral blood.

The CDR3 bases are TGTGCCAGCAGCCGCCGGGACGGAGCTGGAGGGTTCTATGGCTACACCTTC. Amino acid sequence: CASSRRDGAGGFYGYTF. The chain recombines TRBV3-1 (or the pseudogene TRBV3-2) with TRBJ1-2; D perhaps matches TRBD1 (5 bases). CDR1 LGHDT and CDR2 YNNKEL come from the germline V gene (reference sequence). The CDR3 totals 17 residues. The V gene lost 4 bases and the J gene lost 4 bases, with 22 bases spanning the gap.